This T cell receptor beta chain originates from a study of beta chain features in type 1 diabetes (dated 2018 in TCRdb). The study in broad terms: Patients and healthy donors did not differ in mean age, gender distribution, total cell number or subset yield. A total of about 100 million sorted cells were examined across all samples, and RNA yield correlated strongly with the number of cells per subset. The study compared the TCRB repertoires of sorted circulating CD4+ T cell subsets in recently diagnosed type 1 diabetes patients with those in matched healthy donors. Whereas all 30 or so donors provided naive and central memory subsets, regulatory and stem cell-like memory subsets were isolated from just 8 patients and about 8 healthy donors.

The full study reports these points: PCR might favor shorter templates, but patient and control samples were amplified and corrected together, so any skew would affect both groups equally. Because cDNA was sequenced instead of genomic DNA, activated cells with high expression could be over-represented, although the groups did not differ in activation or CD3 levels. Naive, central memory and regulatory TCRB repertoires appeared to be more similar among patients than among healthy donors. At VDJ recombination sites, type 1 diabetes patients had fewer insertions and more deleted nucleotides, which implies abnormalities in thymic rearrangement. A moderate but significant shortening of TCRB CDR3 length was observed in type 1 diabetes patients in all four CD4+ subsets. Because the HLA sub-analyses included only small numbers of individuals, any influence of HLA type on TCRB rearrangement was left unresolved.

Each donor gave one peripheral blood draw, approximately 110 mL on average, collected into heparinised tubes. Naive, central memory, regulatory and stem cell-like memory CD4+ T cells were sorted on a BD FACSAria II using a panel including CD45RO, CCR7, CD25, CD127, CD95 and CD27. All sorted populations exceeded 95% purity. Right away, PBMCs were isolated by Lymphoprep density gradient centrifugation and were stained directly, with no culture step. Samples were stained and sorted in pairs, with one healthy donor and one patient per experiment, so that batch effects were minimized. As for this clone: Its cognate antigen has yet to be identified. No qualities accompany the bases; no much larger clone lies one base away.

The entire amount of isolated RNA was reverse transcribed using the High Capacity cDNA Reverse Transcription Kit, so the sequenced TCRB transcripts were expressed ones. Deep immunoSEQ sequencing was applied to naive, central memory and regulatory T cell samples, giving an average of about 3.4 million total reads per sample. After sorted cells were lysed in RLT buffer, RNA was extracted with DNase-treated RNeasy Micro or Mini kits, with the choice depending on cell number. To prevent cross-contamination, each cell subset was processed individually, whereas patient and healthy donor samples were processed jointly. Using the immunoSEQ multiplex PCR, TCRB sequences were amplified from cDNA into 87-bp fragments spanning the CDR3 region. The amplicons were sequenced using the Illumina HiSeq platform. Under the source paper's analysis protocol: Synthetic template baselines were used to correct PCR bias computationally, reads within Hamming distance 2 were collapsed, and singletons that could not be merged were discarded. Reads were aligned to IMGT to assign V, D and J genes, CDR3 length, and insertions or deletions at six rearrangement sites. Within each subset, clonotype counts were normalized to the number of sorted cells before true diversity and Gini coefficients were calculated with the tcR R package. The overlap coefficient, calculated on TCRB nucleotide sequences, was used to quantify repertoire sharing. Out-of-frame TCRB sequences from naive cells were analyzed to stand in for the pre-selection repertoire. TCRdb obtained this table from immuneACCESS and retained in-frame rearrangements with V and J assigned. These tables miss some clones; where compared with another copy, unresolved V genes account for less than half of the shortfall, and the remainder is unexplained. V, J and clone size are taken as reported in that table, and D and trimming were inferred from the DNA itself. Counted in this sample were just over 450,000 clones; approximately 31% of them appeared once. Of the sample, around 0.065% is held by the ten largest clones.

Per the germline V gene, SGHDT is the CDR1 and YYEEEE is the CDR2. Trimming removed 4 bases from V and 6 bases from J, leaving 13 bases between the germline ends. The cysteine opens and the phenylalanine closes a CDR3 of 13 amino acids. The DNA shown is the 39-base CDR3, in frame from base 1. The receptor's source is a man aged 18 to 30 in good health. Sequenced input: naive CD4+ T cells from blood. The cell subset or site label for this specimen denotes: true naive CD4+ T cells. The rearrangement joined TRBV5-6 to TRBJ1-2; no D gene is confidently identified. The CDR3 protein sequence reads: CASSLERRNGYTF. The bases are TGTGCCAGCAGCCTGGAGCGAAGGAATGGCTACACCTTC. Joined to the reference TRBV5-6 and TRBJ1-2 proteins, this CDR3 gives the full variable domain: DAGVTQSPTHLIKTRGQQVTLRCSPKSGHDTVSWYQQALGQGPQFIFQYYEEEERQRGNFPDRFSGHQFPNYSSELNVNALLLGDSALYLCASSLERRNGYTFGSGTRLTVV.